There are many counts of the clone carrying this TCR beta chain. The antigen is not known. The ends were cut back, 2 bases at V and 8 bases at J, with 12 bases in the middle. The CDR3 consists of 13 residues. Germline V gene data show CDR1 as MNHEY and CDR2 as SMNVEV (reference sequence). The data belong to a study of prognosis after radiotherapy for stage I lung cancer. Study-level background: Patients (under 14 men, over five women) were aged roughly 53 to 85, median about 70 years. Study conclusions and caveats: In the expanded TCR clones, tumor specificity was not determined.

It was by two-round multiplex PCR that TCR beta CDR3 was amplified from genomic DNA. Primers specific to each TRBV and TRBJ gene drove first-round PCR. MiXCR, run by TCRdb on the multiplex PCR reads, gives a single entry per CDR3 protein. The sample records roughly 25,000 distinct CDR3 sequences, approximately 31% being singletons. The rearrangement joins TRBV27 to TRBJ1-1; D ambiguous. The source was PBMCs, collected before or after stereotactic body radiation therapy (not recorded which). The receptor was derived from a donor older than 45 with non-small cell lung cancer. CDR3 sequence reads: CASSLNAIAEAFF. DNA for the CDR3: TGTGCCAGCAGTTTAAATGCGATAGCGGAAGCTTTCTTT.